This T cell receptor beta chain was sequenced in a study of shared clonotypes between healthy human individuals. Findings of the study overall: The authors expected sequencing depth to affect clonotype sharing among donors. Sampling covered nothing but blood. Tissue TCR repertoires likely differ from those found in blood.

The input for sorted-subset replicate PCRs was 150 to 200 ng DNA, approximately 30,000 T cell genomes. Libraries were prepared by immunoSEQ multiplex PCR; TCRdb keeps only in-frame clonotypes and omits some of them. Among 2.5 million or so clones listed, around nine tenths were seen once. The CDR3 consists of 16 residues. CDR1 and CDR2 (germline): SGHDT, YYEEEE. V was trimmed by 3 bases and J by 1 base, leaving 16 bases between them. In the case of this clone: As yet, its antigen is unknown.

The donors were adults (healthy and HIV-negative) with no recent acute infections or vaccinations. The sequence was collected from a young man in good health. The sample taken for sequencing was naive CD4+ T cells sorted from blood. Subset indicated: CD45RA+ positively selected. The gene calls are TRBV5-6 and TRBJ1-1; weak D call: TRBD1 (5 bases). The CDR3 sequence: CASSWGPTFQNTEAFF. The CDR3 DNA reads as TGTGCCAGCAGCTGGGGACCGACATTTCAGAACACTGAAGCTTTCTTT.